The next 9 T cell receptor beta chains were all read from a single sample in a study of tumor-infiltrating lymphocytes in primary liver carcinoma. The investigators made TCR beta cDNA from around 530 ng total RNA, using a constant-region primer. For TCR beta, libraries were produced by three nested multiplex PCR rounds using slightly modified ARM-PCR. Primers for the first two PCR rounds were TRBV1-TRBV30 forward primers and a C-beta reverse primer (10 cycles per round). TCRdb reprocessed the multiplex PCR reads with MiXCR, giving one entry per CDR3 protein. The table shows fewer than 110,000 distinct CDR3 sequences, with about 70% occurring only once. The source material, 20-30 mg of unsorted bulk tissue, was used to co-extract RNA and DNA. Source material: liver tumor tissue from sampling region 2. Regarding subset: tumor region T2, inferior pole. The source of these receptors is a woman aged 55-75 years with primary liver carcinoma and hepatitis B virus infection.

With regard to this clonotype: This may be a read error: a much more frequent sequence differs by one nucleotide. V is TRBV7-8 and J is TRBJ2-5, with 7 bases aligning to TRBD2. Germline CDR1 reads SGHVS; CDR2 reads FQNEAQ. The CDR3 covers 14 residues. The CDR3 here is CASSFREAQEAQYF. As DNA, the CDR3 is TGTGCCAGCAGCTTCCGGGAGGCCCAAGAGGCCCAGTACTTC.

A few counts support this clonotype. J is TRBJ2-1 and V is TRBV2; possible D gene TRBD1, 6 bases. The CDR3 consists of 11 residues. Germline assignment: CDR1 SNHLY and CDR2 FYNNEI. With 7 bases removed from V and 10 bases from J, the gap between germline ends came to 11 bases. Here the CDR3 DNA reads TGTGCCAGCACCCAGGGGCGGGAGCAGTTCTTC. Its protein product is CASTQGREQFF.

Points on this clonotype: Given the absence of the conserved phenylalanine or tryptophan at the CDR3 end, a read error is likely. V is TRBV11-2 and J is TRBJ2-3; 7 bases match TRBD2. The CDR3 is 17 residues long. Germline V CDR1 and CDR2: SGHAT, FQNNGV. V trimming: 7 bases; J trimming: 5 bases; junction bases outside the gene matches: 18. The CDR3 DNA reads TGTGCCAGCAATCCGAATCGCGGGAGCTGGTTAGGAGATACGCAGTATCTT. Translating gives CASNPNRGSWLGDTQYL.

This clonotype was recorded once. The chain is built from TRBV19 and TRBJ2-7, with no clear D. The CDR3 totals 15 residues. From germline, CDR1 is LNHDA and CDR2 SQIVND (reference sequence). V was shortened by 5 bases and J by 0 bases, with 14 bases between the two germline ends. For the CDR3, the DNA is TGTGCCAGTAGTTTCTCAGAGGAGAGCTCCTACGAGCAGTACTTC. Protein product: CASSFSEESSYEQYF. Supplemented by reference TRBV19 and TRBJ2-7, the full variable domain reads DGGITQSPKYLFRKEGQNVTLSCEQNLNHDAMYWYRQDPGQGLRLIYYSQIVNDFQKGDIAEGYSVSREKKESFPLTVTSAQKNPTAFYLCASSFSEESSYEQYFGPGTRLTVT.

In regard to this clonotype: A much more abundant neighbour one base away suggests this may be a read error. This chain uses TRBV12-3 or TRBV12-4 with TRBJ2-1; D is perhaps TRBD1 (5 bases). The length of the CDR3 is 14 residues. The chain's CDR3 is CASSPSADNKEQFF. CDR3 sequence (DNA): TGTGCCAGCAGCCCCAGTGCGGACAACAAAGAGCAGTTCTTC.

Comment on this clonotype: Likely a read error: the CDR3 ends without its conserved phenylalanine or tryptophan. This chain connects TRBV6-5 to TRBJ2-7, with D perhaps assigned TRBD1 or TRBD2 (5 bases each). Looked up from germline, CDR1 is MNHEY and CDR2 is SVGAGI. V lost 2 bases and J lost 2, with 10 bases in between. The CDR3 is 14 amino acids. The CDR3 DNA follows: TGTGCCAGCAGTTACAGCCAGGGAGCCTACGAGCAGTACCTC. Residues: CASSYSQGAYEQYL.

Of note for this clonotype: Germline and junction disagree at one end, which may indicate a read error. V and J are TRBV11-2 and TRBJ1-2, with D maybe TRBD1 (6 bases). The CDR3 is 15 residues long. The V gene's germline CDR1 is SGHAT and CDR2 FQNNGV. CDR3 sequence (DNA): TGTGCCAGCGGCTTAGACCCAGGGGCCAACTATGGCTTCATCTTC. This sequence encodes CASGLDPGANYGFIF.

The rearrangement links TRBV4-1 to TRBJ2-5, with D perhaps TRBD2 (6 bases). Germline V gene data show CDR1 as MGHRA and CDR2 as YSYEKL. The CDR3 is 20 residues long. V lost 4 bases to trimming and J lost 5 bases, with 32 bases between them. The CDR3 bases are TGCGCCAGCAGCCCAGTGCAAGATTCGACTAGTGGGATCTATAGGGAGACCCAGTACTTC. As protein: CASSPVQDSTSGIYRETQYF.

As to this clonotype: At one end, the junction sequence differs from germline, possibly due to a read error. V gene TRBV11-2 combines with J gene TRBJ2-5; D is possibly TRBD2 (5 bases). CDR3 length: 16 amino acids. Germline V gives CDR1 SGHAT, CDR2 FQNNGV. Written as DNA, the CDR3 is TGTGCCAACAGCTTACATCGGTTAGGAGGAGGTGGGACCCAGTACTTC. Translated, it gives CANSLHRLGGGGTQYF.